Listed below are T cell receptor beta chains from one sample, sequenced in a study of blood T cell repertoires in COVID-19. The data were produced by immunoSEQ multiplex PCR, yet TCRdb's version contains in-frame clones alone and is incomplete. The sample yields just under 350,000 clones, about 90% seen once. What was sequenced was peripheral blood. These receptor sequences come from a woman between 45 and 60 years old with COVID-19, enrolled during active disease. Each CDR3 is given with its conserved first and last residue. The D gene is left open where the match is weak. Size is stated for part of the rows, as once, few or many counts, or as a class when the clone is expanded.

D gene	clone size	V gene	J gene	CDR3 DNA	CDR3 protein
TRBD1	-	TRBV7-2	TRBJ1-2	TGTGCCAGCAGCTTGGGACAGGGGCCCCAGTGGGGTGGCTACACCTTC	CASSLGQGPQWGGYTF
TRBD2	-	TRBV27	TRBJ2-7	TGTGCCAGCAGTTTCGGGGGGAGTGACTACGAGCAGTACTTC	CASSFGGSDYEQYF
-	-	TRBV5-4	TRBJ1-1	TGTGCCAGCAGCTTTACAGAGATGAACACTGAAGCTTTCTTT	CASSFTEMNTEAFF
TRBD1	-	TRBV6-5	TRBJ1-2	TGTGCTACCAAGGACACAGGGGCGCTCCTCTATGGCTACACCTTC	CATKDTGALLYGYTF
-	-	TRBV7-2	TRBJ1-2	TGTGCCAGCAGCTTAGCTCGTTATGTGGGCTACACCTTC	CASSLARYVGYTF
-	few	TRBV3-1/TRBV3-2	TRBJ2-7	TGTGCCAGCAGCCAACTAGCCTACGAGCAGTACTTC	CASSQLAYEQYF
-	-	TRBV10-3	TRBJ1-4	TGTGCCATCAGAACAGAATTTAATGAAAAACTGTTTTTT	CAIRTEFNEKLFF
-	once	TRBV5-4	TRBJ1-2	TGTGCCAGCAGCCCCGCTATTAACTATGGCTACACCTTC	CASSPAINYGYTF
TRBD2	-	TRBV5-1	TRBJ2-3	TGCGCCAGCAGCTTGGGACTAGCGGCTAGCACAGATACGCAGTATTTT	CASSLGLAASTDTQYF
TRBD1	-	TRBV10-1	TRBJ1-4	TGCGCCAGCAGTTCCCGGGACAGGCATGAAAAACTGTTTTTT	CASSSRDRHEKLFF
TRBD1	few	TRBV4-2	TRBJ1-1	TGTGCCAGCAGCCAAACAGGGGCATGGAACACTGAAGCTTTCTTT	CASSQTGAWNTEAFF
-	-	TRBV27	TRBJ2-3	TGTGCCAGCAGTTTGCAGGGGCCTGCGACAGATACGCAGTATTTT	CASSLQGPATDTQYF
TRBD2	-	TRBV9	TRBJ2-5	TGTGCCAGCAGCGTAGCCCAAGCGGGGGTCGGGACCCAGTACTTC	CASSVAQAGVGTQYF
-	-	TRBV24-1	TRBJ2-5	TGTGCCACCAGTGACCCCGGGACATCAGGAGAGACCCAGTACTTC	CATSDPGTSGETQYF
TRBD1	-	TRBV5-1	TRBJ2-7	TGCGCCAGCAGCCGGGGACAGGCGCCTGGAACAGGCGCCTCCTACGAGCAGTACTTC	CASSRGQAPGTGASYEQYF
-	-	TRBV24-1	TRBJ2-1	TGTGCCACCAGTGAGAGCAGGGTATCAGAGGAGCAGTTCTTC	CATSESRVSEEQFF
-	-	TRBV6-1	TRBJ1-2	TGTGCCAGCAGTGAAGAAAAGGCAGGGAACTATGGCTACACCTTC	CASSEEKAGNYGYTF
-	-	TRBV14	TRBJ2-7	TGTGCCAGCAGCCAACGACCGGGTTCCTACGAGCAGTACTTC	CASSQRPGSYEQYF
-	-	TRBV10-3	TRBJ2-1	TGTGCCATCAGTGATTGGGGTCGAAGACAGGCTCAAGGGAATGAGCAGTTCTTC	CAISDWGRRQAQGNEQFF
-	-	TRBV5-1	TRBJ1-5	TGCGCCAGCAGCTTGGGAGGTAGCAATCAGCCCCAGCATTTT	CASSLGGSNQPQHF
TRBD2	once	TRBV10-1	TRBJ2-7	TGCGCCAGCAGTGACCTAGCGGGCTACGAGCAGTACTTC	CASSDLAGYEQYF
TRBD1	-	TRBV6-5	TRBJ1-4	TGTGCCAGCAGCACAGGGGGTTTAGGTGAAAAACTGTTTTTT	CASSTGGLGEKLFF
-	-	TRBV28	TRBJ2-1	TGTGCCAGCAGTTTATTTGGTCGGGAGCAGTTCTTC	CASSLFGREQFF
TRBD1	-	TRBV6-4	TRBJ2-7	TGTGCCAGCAGTGACTCGATACCCCGGGACAGGGGCTACGAGCAGTACTTC	CASSDSIPRDRGYEQYF
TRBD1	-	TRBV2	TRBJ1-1	TGTGCCAGCAGTTGGGACAGGGAGAACACTGAAGCTTTCTTT	CASSWDRENTEAFF
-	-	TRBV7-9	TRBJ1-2	TGTGCCAGCAGCTTAGACGGAACTACTTTTCGAGCAACTTATGGCTACACCTTC	CASSLDGTTFRATYGYTF
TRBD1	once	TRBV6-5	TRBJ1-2	TGTGCCAGCATTCGACGGGACAGGGTGGATGGCTACACCTTC	CASIRRDRVDGYTF
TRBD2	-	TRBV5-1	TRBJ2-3	TGCGCCAGCAGCTTGGCACTAGCGGGTTTCACAGATACGCAGTATTTT	CASSLALAGFTDTQYF
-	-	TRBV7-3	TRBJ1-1	TGTGCCAGCAGCCCCGGGAACTCGAACACTGAAGCTTTCTTT	CASSPGNSNTEAFF
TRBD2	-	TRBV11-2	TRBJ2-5	TGTGCCAGCAGCTTATGGCCCCTCGTAACGGGAGGTTTGAGAGAGACCCAGTACTTC	CASSLWPLVTGGLRETQYF
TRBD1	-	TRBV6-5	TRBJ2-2	TGTGCCAGCAGCCGACAGGGGGCGACGACCGGGGAGCTGTTTTTT	CASSRQGATTGELFF
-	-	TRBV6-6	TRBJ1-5	TGTGCCAGCAGTTACTTCAGGGTGAATCAGCCCCAGCATTTT	CASSYFRVNQPQHF
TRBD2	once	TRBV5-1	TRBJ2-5	TGCGCCAGCAGCTTAGAACTAGCGGGAGGTGGGGAGACCCAGTACTTC	CASSLELAGGGETQYF
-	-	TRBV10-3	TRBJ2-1	TGTGCCATCAGTGATGGCATCCCTGAGCAGTTCTTC	CAISDGIPEQFF
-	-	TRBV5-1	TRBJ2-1	TGCGCCAGCAGAAGGGCTAGCGTCAGTGAGCAGTTCTTC	CASRRASVSEQFF
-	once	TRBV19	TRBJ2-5	TGTGCCAGTAGTATACCTGGAGACAGACAAGAGACCCAGTACTTC	CASSIPGDRQETQYF
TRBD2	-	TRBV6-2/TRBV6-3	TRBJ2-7	TGTGCCAGCAGTTCCGTCGGGGGGGGTGAGCAGTACTTC	CASSSVGGGEQYF
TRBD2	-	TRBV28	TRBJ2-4	TGTGCCAGCAGTCCCTTTTCTAGCGGGGTTAAAAACATTCAGTACTTC	CASSPFSSGVKNIQYF
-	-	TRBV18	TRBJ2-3	TGTGCCAGCACCAGCCTAGGAGACACAGATACGCAGTATTTT	CASTSLGDTDTQYF
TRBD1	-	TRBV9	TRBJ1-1	TGTGCCAGCAGCATAACAGGGGACACTGAAGCTTTCTTT	CASSITGDTEAFF
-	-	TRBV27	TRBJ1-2	TGTGCCAGCAGCCGAAATAGGTGGCAGGGGAACTATGGCTACACCTTC	CASSRNRWQGNYGYTF
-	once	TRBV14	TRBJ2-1	TGTGCCAGCAGCGAATCCATGAGCTCCTACAATGAGCAGTTCTTC	CASSESMSSYNEQFF
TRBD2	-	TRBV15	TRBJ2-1	TGTGCCACCAGCAGAGCCCTAGCGGGCTCCTACAATGAGCAGTTCTTC	CATSRALAGSYNEQFF
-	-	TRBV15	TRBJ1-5	TGTGCCACCAGCAGAGGACAGCCGAGCAATCAGCCCCAGCATTTT	CATSRGQPSNQPQHF
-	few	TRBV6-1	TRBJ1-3	TGTGCCAGCAGTGCCGTTCAGGTTCTAAGCTCTGGAAACACCATATATTTT	CASSAVQVLSSGNTIYF
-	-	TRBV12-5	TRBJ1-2	TGTGCTAGTGGTTTGGTAGAGGCCCACTATGGCTACACCTTC	CASGLVEAHYGYTF
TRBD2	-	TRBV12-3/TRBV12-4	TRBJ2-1	TGTGCCAGCAGTTTAACTAGCGGCCATGAGCAGTTCTTC	CASSLTSGHEQFF
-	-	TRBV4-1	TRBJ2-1	TGCGCCAGCAGCCCCGTTTCAGGGTCTGAGCAGTTCTTC	CASSPVSGSEQFF
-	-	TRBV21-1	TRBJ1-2	TGTGCCAGCAGCAAAGGGACAGGGGGCTCTATGGGCTACACCTTC	CASSKGTGGSMGYTF
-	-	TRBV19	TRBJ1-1	TGTGCCAGTACCCCGGGTGGGAGGGGGAACACTGAAGCTTTCTTT	CASTPGGRGNTEAFF
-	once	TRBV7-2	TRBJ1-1	TGTGCCAGCTCTCCCGGGAGGGTAGGATCTGAAGCTTTCTTT	CASSPGRVGSEAFF
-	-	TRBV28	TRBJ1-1	TGTGCCAGCAGCCCGGGAGGGAGGGACACTGAAGCTTTCTTT	CASSPGGRDTEAFF
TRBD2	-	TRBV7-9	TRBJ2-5	TGTGCCAGCAGCTTAGCGGCACAAACTAGCGCCCAAGAGACCCAGTACTTC	CASSLAAQTSAQETQYF
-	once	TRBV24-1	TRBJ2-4	TGTGCCACCGTCAGGACAAACCATTGTCAGTACTTC	CATVRTNHCQYF
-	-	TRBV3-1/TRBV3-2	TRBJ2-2	TGTGCCAGCAGCCTGACCGGGACAAACACCGGGGAGCTGTTTTTT	CASSLTGTNTGELFF
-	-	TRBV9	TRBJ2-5	TGTGCCAGCAGCGTAGGACAGGCCCAAGAGACCCAGTACTTC	CASSVGQAQETQYF
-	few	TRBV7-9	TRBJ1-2	TGTGCCAGCAGCCTCGGACAGAACCTTAACTATGGCTACACCTTC	CASSLGQNLNYGYTF
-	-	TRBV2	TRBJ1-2	TGTGCCAGCACCGCCAACAGGGTATTCTATGGCTACACCTTC	CASTANRVFYGYTF
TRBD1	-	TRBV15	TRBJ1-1	TGTGCCACCAGCCAAGACAGGGACACTGAAGCTTTCTTT	CATSQDRDTEAFF
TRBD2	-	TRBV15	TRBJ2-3	TGTGCCACCAGCAGATCCTTAACCAGCGGGAGGAACACAGATACGCAGTATTTT	CATSRSLTSGRNTDTQYF